This T cell receptor (beta chain) came from a study of shared clonotypes between healthy human individuals. Splitting of each subset's genomic DNA was done evenly across several immunoSEQ plates. Clones were sequenced by immunoSEQ multiplex PCR, and TCRdb holds only the in-frame ones, with some missing. The table shows 2,500,000 or so clones, with more than 90% occurring only once. The specimen sequenced was naive CD4+ T cells sorted from blood. As for subset: CD45RA+ positively selected. This clonotype was obtained from a man between 18 and 29 years old in good health.

The CDR3, as DNA: TGTGCCAGCAGCTTGGGACACCCGAACACTGAAGCTTTCTTT. It yields the protein CASSLGHPNTEAFF. The genes are TRBV9 and TRBJ1-1; D perhaps matches TRBD1 (6 bases). Trimming pared 4 bases from V and 1 base from J, leaving 11 bases between. The CDR3 is 14 amino acids. Germline V gene lookup returns CDR1 SGDLS and CDR2 YYNGEE.